The 28 T cell receptor beta chains below all came from one sample that was sequenced in a study of blood T cell repertoires in COVID-19. The protocol was immunoSEQ multiplex PCR, while the TCRdb copy is restricted to in-frame clones and leaves out a portion. Of around 50,000 clones in the sample, 88% were seen once. What was sequenced was peripheral blood. The source of these receptors is a man aged 45-65 years with active COVID-19.

The rearrangement links TRBV29-1 to TRBJ2-3; D may be TRBD2 (5 bases). There are 14 residues in the CDR3. V was clipped by 3 bases and J by 1 base, with 11 bases between them. Per germline, CDR1 SQVTM and CDR2 ANQGSEA. CDR3 region: CSVDTSRGTDTQYF. CDR3 DNA: TGCAGCGTTGACACTAGTAGGGGCACAGATACGCAGTATTTT.

This chain joins TRBV5-1 and TRBJ2-2, with 8 bases lining up with TRBD2. The CDR3 is 16 amino acids. Germline trimming cut 4 bases from V and 0 bases from J; bases unmatched to any gene: 5. CDR1 is SGHRS, CDR2 YFSETQ, per germline. The DNA for the CDR3 is TGCGCCAGCAGCCTGCTAGCGGGTTCGAACACCGGGGAGCTGTTTTTT. Protein sequence: CASSLLAGSNTGELFF.

The chain recombines TRBV3-1 (or the pseudogene TRBV3-2) with TRBJ1-2; TRBD1 aligns across 9 bases. V lost 5 bases and J lost 6; bases outside the gene matches: 4. The germline V gene encodes CDR1 LGHDT and CDR2 YNNKEL (reference sequence). This CDR3 has 13 amino acids. The CDR3 is CASSSTGGDGYTF. The CDR3, as DNA: TGTGCCAGCAGCTCCACAGGGGGCGATGGCTACACCTTC.

The chain links TRBV30 to TRBJ1-5; D perhaps matches TRBD1 (5 bases). The ends were cut back, 3 bases at V and 6 bases at J, with 15 bases in the middle. The CDR3 loop spans 14 amino acids. Germline V gene data show CDR1 as GTSNPN and CDR2 as SVGIG (reference sequence). CDR3 loop: CAWSPGGEGQPQHF. The DNA of the CDR3 is TGTGCCTGGAGCCCCGGAGGGGAGGGTCAGCCCCAGCATTTT.

This rearrangement joins TRBV18 to TRBJ1-1, with TRBD1 identical over 7 bases. The CDR3 has 16 residues. Germline V gene sequence: CDR1 KGHSH, CDR2 LQKENI. V gave up 3 bases and J gave up 1 base; unmatched junction bases: 8. The chain's CDR3 is CASSPATGRKNTEAFF. CDR3 DNA sequence: TGTGCCAGCTCACCCGCGACAGGGAGGAAGAACACTGAAGCTTTCTTT.

The chain joins TRBV6-5 to TRBJ1-5; the D is unclear. The V gene lost 4 bases and the J gene lost 2 bases, with 6 bases spanning the gap. This CDR3 contains 13 residues. Germline V gene data show CDR1 as MNHEY and CDR2 as SVGAGI. The CDR3 protein is CASSWRGNQPQHF. The DNA of the CDR3 is TGTGCCAGCAGTTGGAGGGGCAATCAGCCCCAGCATTTT.

The J gene is TRBJ1-2, the V gene TRBV6-5; 10 bases match TRBD1. CDR3 length: 15 amino acids. CDR1 and CDR2 (germline): MNHEY, SVGAGI. V shed 7 bases and J 2 bases; nucleotides not matched to a gene: 7. CDR3 in DNA: TGTGCCAGCAACGTGGGACAGGGGACGAACTATGGCTACACCTTC. Translating gives CASNVGQGTNYGYTF.

The J gene is TRBJ2-7, the V gene TRBV3-1 (or the pseudogene TRBV3-2), with D perhaps matching TRBD2 (7 bases). The CDR3 runs 15 residues. CDR1 is LGHDT and CDR2 is YNNKEL in the germline V gene (reference sequence). Between the trimmed V and J ends, which lost 4 bases and 0 bases, there was a span of 13 bases. In DNA form, the CDR3 reads TGTGCCAGCAGCCGCGGCGGGGGCTCCTCCTACGAGCAGTACTTC. It specifies CASSRGGGSSYEQYF.

The chain couples TRBV5-1 to TRBJ1-5; weak D call: TRBD1 (5 bases). The CDR3 has 15 amino acids. The V end was cut by 0 bases, the J end by 4 bases, with 11 bases between. In germline, CDR1 is SGHRS, CDR2 YFSETQ. The CDR3 reads CASSLVPGINQPQHF. The CDR3 nucleotides are TGCGCCAGCAGCTTGGTCCCAGGGATAAATCAGCCCCAGCATTTT.

The gene calls are TRBV30 and TRBJ2-7, with a weak D call TRBD2 (6 bases). Deletions cut 5 bases from V and 6 bases from J, with 17 bases between. There are 13 residues in the CDR3. From germline, CDR1 is GTSNPN and CDR2 SVGIG (reference sequence). This CDR3 reads CAWDRDPGSEQYF. CDR3 nucleotides: TGTGCCTGGGACCGGGACCCCGGGAGCGAGCAGTACTTC. The variable domain in full, with the rest retrieved from reference TRBV30 and TRBJ2-7, is SQTIHQWPATLVQPVGSPLSLECTVEGTSNPNLYWYRQAAGRGLQLLFYSVGIGQISSEVPQNLSASRPQDRQFILSSKKLLLSDSGFYLCAWDRDPGSEQYFGPGTRLTVT.

The rearrangement links TRBV5-1 to TRBJ2-3, with D tentatively TRBD2 (6 bases). Per germline, CDR1 SGHRS and CDR2 YFSETQ. V was pared by 0 bases and J by 0 bases, with 11 bases between. The CDR3 extends over 16 amino acids. For the CDR3, the DNA is TGCGCCAGCAGCTTGGCCGGACTACTTAGCACAGATACGCAGTATTTT. Its protein product is CASSLAGLLSTDTQYF.

The chain joins TRBV6-6 to TRBJ2-2; 10 bases agree with TRBD1. V trimming: 4 bases; J trimming: 3 bases; junction bases outside the gene matches: 5. CDR1 and CDR2 from the germline V gene are MNHNY and SVGAGI (reference sequence). This CDR3 has 16 amino acids. The CDR3 loop reads CASSFGQGVYTGELFF. DNA for the CDR3: TGTGCCAGCAGTTTTGGACAGGGGGTGTACACCGGGGAGCTGTTTTTT.

This clone was observed once. V is TRBV21-1 and J is TRBJ1-5. TRBV21-1 is a pseudogene segment. This CDR3 has 14 amino acids. CDR3 residues: CASRPRLSDQPQHF. The CDR3 DNA follows: TGTGCCAGCAGACCCCGACTCTCCGATCAGCCCCAGCATTTT.

This rearrangement joins TRBV21-1 to TRBJ2-7; the table's D call TRBD1 went unverified against the DNA. TRBV21-1 is designated a pseudogene. The CDR3 length is 15 residues. As DNA, the CDR3 is TGTGCCAGCATTAGGGAGGGACAGGGGGCCCACGAGCAGTACTTC. It yields the protein CASIREGQGAHEQYF.

The J gene is TRBJ2-1, the V gene TRBV7-9; D might be TRBD1 (6 bases). The CDR3 is made up of 15 amino acids. Trimming cost V 5 bases and J 7 bases, with 18 bases left between them. Germline values: CDR1 SEHNR, CDR2 FQNEAQ (reference sequence). CDR3: CASSPYRDITNEQFF. CDR3 in DNA: TGTGCCAGCAGCCCGTACAGGGATATTACGAATGAGCAGTTCTTC.

The chain couples TRBV28 to TRBJ2-1, with D unclear. Trimming left V 2 bases short and J 2 bases short, with 7 bases between. CDR1 MDHEN and CDR2 SYDVKM come from the germline V gene. The length of the CDR3 is 14 residues. CDR3 sequence reads: CASSLATPYNEQFF. In DNA form, the CDR3 reads TGTGCCAGCAGTTTAGCGACTCCCTACAATGAGCAGTTCTTC.

This chain uses TRBV4-2 with TRBJ1-2; D is unclear. The V end lost 1 base, the J end lost 6 bases, and 12 bases lay between the germline ends. The CDR3 is 14 amino acids. CDR1 is LGHNA and CDR2 is YNFKEQ in the germline V gene. CDR3 amino acids: CASSQVSGQNGYTF. The DNA of the CDR3 is TGTGCCAGCAGCCAAGTATCTGGGCAAAATGGCTACACCTTC.

The V gene is TRBV24-1, the J gene TRBJ2-1, with TRBD2 identical over 8 bases. With V trimmed by 4 bases and J by 7 bases, 5 bases remained unmatched. The CDR3 runs 14 residues. Germline CDR1 KGHDR, CDR2 SFDVKD. CDR3 region: CATSESGRRNEQFF. The CDR3 DNA sequence: TGTGCCACCAGTGAAAGCGGGAGAAGGAATGAGCAGTTCTTC.

J is TRBJ2-7 and V is TRBV11-2, with 7 bases matching TRBD2. Trimming at V came to 6 bases and at J to 6 bases, leaving 8 bases not matched to a gene. The CDR3 totals 13 residues. CDR1 is SGHAT, CDR2 FQNNGV, per germline. Written as DNA, the CDR3 is TGTGCCAGCAGTCCACTGGGGGAGGGCGAGCAGTACTTC. It specifies CASSPLGEGEQYF. Drawing the rest from reference TRBV11-2 and TRBJ2-7, the complete variable domain is EAGVAQSPRYKIIEKRQSVAFWCNPISGHATLYWYQQILGQGPKLLIQFQNNGVVDDSQLPKDRFSAERLKGVDSTLKIQPAKLEDSAVYLCASSPLGEGEQYFGPGTRLTVT.

This chain links TRBV2 with TRBJ1-3; TRBD1 aligns across 9 bases. The J segment lost 1 base and the V segment lost 5 bases, leaving 3 bases of the junction unmatched. The germline V gene encodes CDR1 SNHLY and CDR2 FYNNEI. The CDR3 loop spans 15 amino acids. The CDR3 loop reads CASSFDRGSGNTIYF. The CDR3, as DNA: TGTGCCAGCAGTTTTGACAGGGGGTCTGGAAACACCATATATTTT.

The J gene is TRBJ2-3, the V gene TRBV5-4, with a possible D match to TRBD2 (6 bases). The germline V and J ends were trimmed by 6 bases and 2 bases, with 13 bases remaining between them. This CDR3 is 14 amino acids long. Germline V gene sequence: CDR1 SGHNT, CDR2 YYREEE (reference sequence). The CDR3 loop reads CASTRDFTTDTQYF. The DNA for the CDR3 is TGTGCCAGCACGCGGGACTTCACCACAGATACGCAGTATTTT.

The chain carries TRBV5-1 and TRBJ2-7; 10 bases map to TRBD1. With V trimmed by 6 bases and J by 1 base, 7 bases remained unmatched. Germline loops: CDR1 SGHRS, CDR2 YFSETQ. The CDR3 has 15 residues. The CDR3 DNA follows: TGCGCCAGCACCGTAGGGACAGGGGTATCCTACGAGCAGTACTTC. Protein product: CASTVGTGVSYEQYF.

The genes are TRBV6-2 or TRBV6-3 and TRBJ1-2, with 7 bases lining up with TRBD1. The CDR3 spans 15 residues. J lost 0 bases, V lost 4 bases, and 5 bases had no gene match. CDR1 MNHEY and CDR2 SVGEGT come from the germline V gene. CDR3 loop: CASSWHRGSNYGYTF. DNA of the CDR3: TGTGCCAGCAGTTGGCACAGGGGTTCTAACTATGGCTACACCTTC.

This clone was observed a single time. J is TRBJ2-5 and V is TRBV28; 9 bases are a match to TRBD1. V was clipped by 3 bases and J by 5 bases; unmatched bases: 4. The CDR3 extends over 14 amino acids. The germline V gene has CDR1 MDHEN and CDR2 SYDVKM. CDR3 region: CASSFTGGRETQYF. The CDR3 DNA reads as TGTGCCAGCAGTTTTACAGGGGGCAGGGAGACCCAGTACTTC.

The chain carries TRBV19 and TRBJ2-7; 9 bases map to TRBD1. The CDR3 length is 15 residues. Losses at the gene ends were 3 bases for V and 5 bases for J; bases not matched to a gene: 8. CDR1 and CDR2 (germline): LNHDA, SQIVND (reference sequence). The CDR3 DNA follows: TGTGCCAGTAGTATCGGCCTGGGACAGGGCGACGAGCAGTACTTC. Amino acids: CASSIGLGQGDEQYF.

The gene calls are TRBV3-1 (or the pseudogene TRBV3-2) and TRBJ1-2; 9 bases agree with TRBD1. The CDR3 contains 13 residues. Unmatched junction bases numbered 3, after V lost 4 bases and J lost 6 bases. The germline CDR1 and CDR2 sequences are LGHDT and YNNKEL (reference sequence). The CDR3 is CASSRDRGDGYTF. In DNA, the CDR3 is TGTGCCAGCAGCCGAGACAGGGGGGATGGCTACACCTTC.

CDR3 nucleotides: TGTGCCACCCTAGGACAGGGTTTCCTAGGCTACACCTTC. It yields the protein CATLGQGFLGYTF. The chain carries TRBV19 and TRBJ1-2; 8 bases are a match to TRBD1. Trimming took 10 bases from V and 8 from J; bases not matched to a gene: 12. Germline values: CDR1 LNHDA, CDR2 SQIVND (reference sequence). This CDR3 has 13 residues.

This chain connects TRBV4-3 to TRBJ2-3; TRBD1 matches 8 bases. The V and J ends lost 1 base and 11 bases, in that order; junction bases with no gene match: 5. Germline CDR1 is LGHNA and CDR2 is YSLEER. The CDR3 has 13 amino acids. The CDR3 DNA sequence: TGCGCCAGCAGCCAAGGGACAGGGAGAGGGCAGTATTTT. This codes for CASSQGTGRGQYF.